A selection of T cell receptor beta chains follows, all from one sample in a study of T cell responses to AZD1222 COVID-19 vaccine. Assay: immunoSEQ multiplex PCR; the TCRdb copy retains only in-frame clones and omits some. This table holds roughly 170,000 clones, 85% to 90% found once. The sequencing here drew on peripheral blood, taken on day 0 of AZD1222 vaccination. All receptors derive from an adult in good health. CDR3s include the opening cysteine and the closing phenylalanine or tryptophan. Each record gives: clone size, D gene, V gene, J gene, CDR3 DNA, CDR3 protein. A D gene is named only where the DNA matches it firmly. Some rows have no size entry. The others give once, few or many, or a class for an expanded clone.

>.|.|TRBV5-1|TRBJ2-1
TGCGCCAGCAGCCAGCAGGGACTTATTTCCTACAATGAGCAGTTCTTC
CASSQQGLISYNEQFF
>.|.|TRBV27|TRBJ1-5
TGTGCCAGCAGTTTAGGGCAGACGAGCAATCAGCCCCAGCATTTT
CASSLGQTSNQPQHF
>.|TRBD1|TRBV7-3|TRBJ2-4
TGTGCCAGCAGCGACCCAGGGGGCCCGGCCAAAAACATTCAGTACTTC
CASSDPGGPAKNIQYF
>once|TRBD1|TRBV10-1|TRBJ1-1
TGCGCCAGCCAGACAGGGTTCGACACTGAAGCTTTCTTT
CASQTGFDTEAFF
>.|.|TRBV29-1|TRBJ1-5
TGCAGCGTAGGGGCGCAGGGTCAGCCCCAGCATTTT
CSVGAQGQPQHF
>.|.|TRBV9|TRBJ2-1
TGTGCCAGCAGCGTAGGGAAAAGGGGGGAGGGTGAGCAGTTCTTC
CASSVGKRGEGEQFF
>.|.|TRBV24-1|TRBJ2-5
TGTGCCATCGGGGTTGACGGGCCCTCTGGGACCCAGTACTTC
CAIGVDGPSGTQYF
>.|.|TRBV4-1|TRBJ2-3
TGCGCCAGCAGCCAAGAACCGGGACTGGGCACAGATACGCAGTATTTT
CASSQEPGLGTDTQYF
>.|.|TRBV6-1|TRBJ2-5
TGTGCCAGCAGTGAAGGGACAGTGGGGGAGACCCAGTACTTC
CASSEGTVGETQYF
>.|TRBD1|TRBV19|TRBJ2-6
TGTGCCAGTAGTATCGGGACAGCCTCTGGGGCCAACGTCCTGACTTTC
CASSIGTASGANVLTF
>.|.|TRBV2|TRBJ2-7
TGTGCCAGCAGTCCAAGCCGGGACAACTCCTACGAGCAGTACTTC
CASSPSRDNSYEQYF
>.|TRBD1|TRBV6-1|TRBJ1-5
TGTGCCAGCAGTGAACTGAGGGACAGGGTAAGCAATCAGCCCCAGCATTTT
CASSELRDRVSNQPQHF
>.|.|TRBV27|TRBJ2-3
TGTGCCAGCAGTTTATTGCGCGACTGGCGGGATACGCAGTATTTT
CASSLLRDWRDTQYF
>.|TRBD1|TRBV4-2|TRBJ1-3
TGTGCCAGCAGCCCGCAAGGACAGGGGGGCGGAAACACCATATATTTT
CASSPQGQGGGNTIYF
>.|TRBD1|TRBV5-4|TRBJ1-4
TGTGCCAGCAGCTCCCTGGGGACAGGGGCGGAAAAACTGTTTTTT
CASSSLGTGAEKLFF
>.|.|TRBV3-1/TRBV3-2|TRBJ1-1
TGTGCCAGCAGCCAAGTGGAAGGGAACACTGAAGCTTTCTTT
CASSQVEGNTEAFF
>.|.|TRBV3-1/TRBV3-2|TRBJ2-6
TGTGCCAGCAGCCAAAGAGGGGCCAACGTCCTGACTTTC
CASSQRGANVLTF
>few|.|TRBV27|TRBJ2-1
TGTGCCAGCAGACGGGCCGGGGGCAATGAGCAGTTCTTC
CASRRAGGNEQFF
>.|.|TRBV6-2/TRBV6-3|TRBJ2-7
TGTGCCAGCAGTTGGCTCAGGGAACCCTACGAGCAGTACTTC
CASSWLREPYEQYF
>.|.|TRBV6-5|TRBJ2-1
TGTGCCACCCACCCAACGCTCTCCTACAATGAGCAGTTCTTC
CATHPTLSYNEQFF
>.|TRBD1|TRBV20-1|TRBJ1-1
TGCAGTGCTAGTGCCGGGACAGGGGACCGTGGGACCTTGAACACTGAAGCTTTCTTT
CSASAGTGDRGTLNTEAFF
>.|TRBD1|TRBV6-2/TRBV6-3|TRBJ1-5
TGTGCCAGCAGTCTCGGGACAGGGACACGACAGCCCCAGCATTTT
CASSLGTGTRQPQHF
>.|TRBD1|TRBV5-5|TRBJ1-2
TGTGCCAGCAGCAAGGGACAGGGGATTATCGATGGCTACACCTTC
CASSKGQGIIDGYTF
>.|.|TRBV6-1|TRBJ1-4
TGTGCCAGCAGTCTGGGGGTGGCTAATGAAAAACTGTTTTTT
CASSLGVANEKLFF
>.|TRBD2|TRBV30|TRBJ2-4
TGTGCCTGGAGCCGGAAAACCGGGACTAGCGGGACTATTGAACTAGCCAAAAACATTCAGTACTTC
CAWSRKTGTSGTIELAKNIQYF
>.|.|TRBV19|TRBJ1-2
TGTGCCAGTAGGGGGGCTGGCTACACCTTC
CASRGAGYTF
>.|TRBD2|TRBV9|TRBJ2-2
TGTGCCAGCAGCGTCCGCCCGGGACTAGGGATCACCGGGGAGCTGTTTTTT
CASSVRPGLGITGELFF
>.|.|TRBV24-1|TRBJ1-1
TGTGCCACCAGTGGGTCGAGGGGCGGCACTGAAGCTTTCTTT
CATSGSRGGTEAFF
>.|.|TRBV9|TRBJ2-1
TGTGCCAGCAGCGTATGGACCTTACCTCCCAATGAGCAGTTCTTC
CASSVWTLPPNEQFF
>.|.|TRBV19|TRBJ2-3
TGTGCCAGTGGGGTACCTCCGAGCACAGATACGCAGTATTTT
CASGVPPSTDTQYF
>.|TRBD1|TRBV28|TRBJ1-5
TGTGCCAGCAGTTTATGGGACAGGGGCGGGGGGTATAGCAATCAGCCCCAGCATTTT
CASSLWDRGGGYSNQPQHF
>.|TRBD1|TRBV5-5|TRBJ1-4
TGTGCCAGCAGCTTGGAGGTCGACAGGGGGAGGGAAAAACTGTTTTTT
CASSLEVDRGREKLFF
>.|.|TRBV6-5|TRBJ1-3
TGTGCCAGCAGTTACTCGACCGACGGCTCTGGAAACACCATATATTTT
CASSYSTDGSGNTIYF
>few|.|TRBV2|TRBJ2-3
TGTGCCAGCAGTGGACAGGGAGGAGGCACAGATACGCAGTATTTT
CASSGQGGGTDTQYF
>.|TRBD1|TRBV5-1|TRBJ1-5
TGCGCCAGCAGCTACGACAGGGAACGCCAGCCCCAGCATTTT
CASSYDRERQPQHF
>.|.|TRBV11-2|TRBJ2-7
TGTGCCAGCAGCTTAGACAGCTTCTACGAGCAGTACTTC
CASSLDSFYEQYF
>.|TRBD2|TRBV19|TRBJ2-2
TGTGCCAGTAGTATAGATTTCCTAGCGGGAGGGCGCGGGGAGCTGTTTTTT
CASSIDFLAGGRGELFF
>.|.|TRBV28|TRBJ1-5
TGTGCCAGCAGTTTGGGTGGGACTCAGCATTTT
CASSLGGTQHF
>.|TRBD1|TRBV13|TRBJ1-2
TGTGCCAGCAGCTTAGAGGGGGCCTATGGCTACACCTTC
CASSLEGAYGYTF
>once|.|TRBV19|TRBJ2-5
TGTGCCAGTAGTATAGCAGAGACCCAGTACTTC
CASSIAETQYF
>once|.|TRBV15|TRBJ1-1
TGTGCCACCAGCAGAACAGGGTCCACTGAAGCTTTCTTT
CATSRTGSTEAFF
>.|.|TRBV3-1/TRBV3-2|TRBJ2-7
TGTGCCAGCAGCCAACCGGGCAGGGCCTACGAGCAGTACTTC
CASSQPGRAYEQYF
>.|.|TRBV27|TRBJ2-7
TGTGCCAGCAGGGACCTAAACGGGGGTGGCTACGAGCAGTACTTC
CASRDLNGGGYEQYF